This T cell receptor (beta chain) was sequenced in a study of lymphopenia after photon versus proton radiotherapy. Findings of the study overall: In patients who died, overall survival fell as post-nadir TCR diversity dropped more. Under photons, naive T cells and diversity fell while effector/memory populations rose. Post-nadir diversity loss with photons came from oligoclonal expansion, particularly CD8+ Temra cells.

V lost 6 bases, J lost 0 bases, and 20 bases lay in between. CDR3 length: 17 residues. The germline V gene encodes CDR1 SNHLY and CDR2 FYNNEI. On this clone itself: What it binds is not known.

Libraries were prepared by immunoSEQ multiplex PCR; TCRdb keeps only in-frame clonotypes and omits some of them. Of 15,000 to 20,000 clones listed, more than 90% are singletons. Sequenced material: peripheral blood, taken from a patient treated with photon-based radiotherapy. This TCR derives from a woman in her thirties or forties with cholangiocarcinoma. The genes are TRBV2 and TRBJ1-2; D perhaps matches TRBD1 (5 bases). The CDR3 is CASRGTGPDSSNYGYTF. CDR3 bases: TGTGCCAGCAGGGGGACGGGTCCTGATTCCTCTAACTATGGCTACACCTTC.